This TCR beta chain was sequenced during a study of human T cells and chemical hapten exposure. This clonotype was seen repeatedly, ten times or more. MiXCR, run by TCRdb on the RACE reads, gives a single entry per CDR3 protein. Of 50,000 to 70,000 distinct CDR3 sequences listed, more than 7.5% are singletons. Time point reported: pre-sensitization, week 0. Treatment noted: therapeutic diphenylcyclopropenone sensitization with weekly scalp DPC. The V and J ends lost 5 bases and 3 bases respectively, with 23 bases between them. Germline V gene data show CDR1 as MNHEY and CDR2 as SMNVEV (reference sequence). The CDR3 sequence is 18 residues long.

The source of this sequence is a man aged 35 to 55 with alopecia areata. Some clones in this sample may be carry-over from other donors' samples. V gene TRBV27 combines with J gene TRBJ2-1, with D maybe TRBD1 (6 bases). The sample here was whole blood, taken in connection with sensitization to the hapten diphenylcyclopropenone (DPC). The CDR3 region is CASSTLTFDRPHYNEQFF. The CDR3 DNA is TGTGCCAGCAGTACGCTAACTTTCGACAGGCCCCACTACAATGAGCAGTTCTTC.